The TCR beta chain described here comes from a study of T cells expressing NK-cell markers (dated by TCRdb to the early 2020s). Study-wide context: Three sorted T-cell subsets (CD3+CD56+NKG2C+, CD3+CD56+NKG2C- and CD3+CD56-NKG2C+) from fewer than 10 donors had their TCR beta-chain repertoires profiled. Among the eight sequenced donors, seven were HCMV-seropositive and one was HCMV-seronegative. Randomly selected healthy volunteers, three men and five women, were used as the eight sequenced donors. Sequencing of the libraries produced 2 x 150 bp reads on Illumina HiSeq 2000/2500, MiSeq or NextSeq.

Study-wide findings and limitations: Whether the expanded NKG2C-expressing T cell clones were specific for HCMV antigens was left unclear. Those dominant clonotypes were again the most abundant among CD3+CD56-NKG2C+ cells in a handful of donors, at about 25-60.1%. In several donors, the dominant CD3+CD56+NKG2C+ clonotypes were found to rank among the top 10 CD8+ clonotypes and to make up about 1.0-8% of CD8+ T cells.

To determine HCMV serostatus, a commercial ELISA kit was used to detect HCMV-specific IgG in serum. Peripheral blood mononuclear cells were isolated from blood by Ficoll density gradient centrifugation. The germline V gene (reference sequence) provides CDR1 GTSNPN and CDR2 SVGIG. Taken from cysteine to phenylalanine, the CDR3 has 15 residues. No nucleotide data were recorded. TCRdb records Illumina HiSeq 2000 as the sequencer. The TCR beta cDNA libraries were made using 5'RACE template switching, a step that added both a universal primer site and unique molecular identifiers. cDNA synthesis was primed from the TCR beta constant segment and was followed by two successive PCR amplification steps. Under the source paper's analysis protocol: Reads were demultiplexed and grouped by UMI with MIGEC, and clonotypes were assembled and quantified with MiTCR. To exclude erroneous sequences, any TCR cDNA sequence not supported by at least two reads was discarded. Downstream repertoire analysis used the tcR package, and clonotypes were matched across fractions by CDR3 nucleotide sequence plus V segment. VDJmatch was used to annotate antigen specificity against VDJdb, with one amino acid substitution in CDR3 permitted. Each entry corresponds to one CDR3 protein sequence from reads that TCRdb reprocessed, and DNA is not given. TCRdb, not the authors, supplied the V and J calls. This sample's table carries about 540,000 distinct CDR3 sequences. The ten largest clones add up to under 4.5% of the sample.

Points on this clonotype: What this receptor recognizes is not known.

The rearranged chain carries TRBV30 and TRBJ2-1; TCRdb's D call of TRBD1 is untestable without DNA. This TCR came from a man younger than 35 in good health. Donor details come from another sample of the same person, matched by shared clones. The sample comprised blood T cells: a sorted CD56 or NKG2C T cell subset, CD4+ or CD8+ T cells, or bulk PBMC T cells (not recorded which). The CDR3 is CAWSFGWTGNNEQFF.